The T cell receptor (beta chain) described here comes from a study of a mutant IDH1 vaccine in newly diagnosed glioma. Study summary: Patients received vaccination from 4-6 weeks after radiotherapy alone, or with temozolomide cycles. Standard pretreatment was either radiotherapy, temozolomide, or, for most, radiochemotherapy with temozolomide.

TCRdb's table, derived via immunoSEQ multiplex PCR, lists solely in-frame clones and lacks some. The data show 110,000 or so clones, around 90% seen once. Time point here: week 11, during vaccination. Each dose delivered 300 ug of mutant IDH1 20-mer peptide subcutaneously with imiquimod. Per the germline V gene, CDR1 is SQVTM and CDR2 is ANQGSEA. V lost 4 bases and J 4 bases, leaving 13 bases between the germline ends. This CDR3 contains 13 residues. A word on this clone: Its antigen is unknown.

The clonotype was recovered from a woman between 50 and 59 years old with glioma. The sample consisted of PBMCs, taken from a glioma patient whose treatment included an IDH1 peptide vaccine. This chain links TRBV29-1 with TRBJ1-1; D is unresolved. Here the CDR3 reads CSVATDRGTEAFF. The CDR3 nucleotides are TGCAGCGTTGCCACGGATCGCGGCACTGAAGCTTTCTTT.